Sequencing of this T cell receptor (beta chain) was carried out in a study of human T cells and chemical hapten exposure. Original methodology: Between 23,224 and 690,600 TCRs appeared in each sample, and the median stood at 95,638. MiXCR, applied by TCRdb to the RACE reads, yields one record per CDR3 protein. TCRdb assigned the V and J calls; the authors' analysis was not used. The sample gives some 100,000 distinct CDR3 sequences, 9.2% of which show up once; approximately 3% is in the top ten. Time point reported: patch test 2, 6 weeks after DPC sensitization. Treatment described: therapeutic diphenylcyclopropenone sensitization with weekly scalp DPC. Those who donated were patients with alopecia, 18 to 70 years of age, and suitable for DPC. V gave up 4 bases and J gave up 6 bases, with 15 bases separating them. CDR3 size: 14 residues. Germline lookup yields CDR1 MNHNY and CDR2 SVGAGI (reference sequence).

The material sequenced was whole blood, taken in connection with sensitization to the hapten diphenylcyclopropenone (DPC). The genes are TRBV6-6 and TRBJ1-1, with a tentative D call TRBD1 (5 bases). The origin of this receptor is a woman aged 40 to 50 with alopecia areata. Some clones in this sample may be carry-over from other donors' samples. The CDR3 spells CASSWGGSVAEAFF. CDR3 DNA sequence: TGTGCCAGCAGTTGGGGGGGGTCGGTCGCTGAAGCTTTCTTT.